The clone carrying this T cell receptor (beta chain) was seen a handful of times. The antigen is not known. The CDR3 covers 14 residues. Germline V lookup: CDR1 SGHTA, CDR2 FQGNSA. V shed 5 bases and J 6 bases; nucleotides not matched to a gene: 6. This specimen comes from a study of cytomegalovirus exposure and HLA in healthy donors. Amplification used 60 Vbeta primers and 13 Jbeta primers. Repertoires were generated with immunoSEQ multiplex PCR, while TCRdb's copy carries only in-frame clones and drops some. The sample lists 55,000 to 65,000 clones, more than 70% occurring once. Broader study findings: A missense DCLRE1C variant was associated with V- and J-gene trimming of TCR beta chains in a later analysis, and an independent cohort replicated the association. Sequencing probably produced one cluster of sequence variants that were highly shared. Prior analysis indicated that the majority of TCR beta V segments exhibited productivity approximately 87% or approximately 30% of the time. TCR association rates varied by HLA locus in a later analysis, with DRB1 highest and HLA-C lowest.

The clonotype originates from a man in his thirties or forties in good health and CMV-seropositive. The source material was PBMCs. The chain employs TRBV7-2 and TRBJ1-4; 7 nucleotides line up with TRBD1. In nucleotides, the CDR3 is TGTGCCAGCAGCAGTAGGGGGCGATATGAAAAACTGTTTTTT. The encoded protein is CASSSRGRYEKLFF.